This T cell receptor beta chain was observed in a study of blood T cell repertoires in COVID-19. Study background: COVID-19 samples, acute and convalescent, were from the United States, Italy and Spain.

Libraries were prepared by immunoSEQ multiplex PCR; TCRdb keeps only in-frame clonotypes and omits some of them. The table lists about 140,000 clones, under 90% of them singletons, with 1.5% to 2% in the top ten. Recruits, aged about 18 to 89 years, lived in 20 to 30 US areas. Exposed participants encountered a COVID-19 case during the 2 weeks preceding study entry. Sequenced input: PBMCs or T cells enriched from blood (not recorded which). The TCR originated in a woman between 18 and 30 years old who had been exposed to COVID-19.

The chain's CDR3 is CASSLARMVQETQYF. The CDR3 DNA reads TGTGCCAGCAGCTTAGCGCGTATGGTCCAAGAGACCCAGTACTTC. The J gene is TRBJ2-5, the V gene TRBV7-8; D gene ambiguous. Trimming cost V 0 bases and J 1 base, with 9 bases left between them. Germline V lookup: CDR1 SGHVS, CDR2 FQNEAQ. There are 15 residues in the CDR3.